Below are 3 T cell receptor beta chains sequenced from a single sample in a study of cytomegalovirus exposure and HLA in healthy donors. The PCR contained 60 Vbeta and 13 Jbeta primers. Sequencing used immunoSEQ multiplex PCR; TCRdb keeps in-frame clones, though not all of them. The table for this sample gives about 60,000 clones. Sequenced input: PBMCs. These TCRs come from a woman aged 18-35 years in good health and CMV-seronegative.

This chain links TRBV19 with TRBJ2-2, with unresolved D. This CDR3 is built from 14 residues. Germline CDR1 and CDR2: LNHDA and SQIVND (reference sequence). V lost 2 bases, J lost 1 base, and 5 bases lay in between. The CDR3 here is CASSIPVNTGELFF. CDR3 bases: TGTGCCAGTAGTATACCCGTGAACACCGGGGAGCTGTTTTTT.

V and J are TRBV6-6 and TRBJ2-5; 8 positions match TRBD1. The CDR3 totals 16 residues. Germline V gives CDR1 MNHNY, CDR2 SVGAGI (reference sequence). Unmatched junction bases numbered 7, after V lost 0 bases and J lost 4 bases. The DNA for the CDR3 is TGTGCCAGCAGTTACTCCTTACAGGGGGTAAGAGAGACCCAGTACTTC. Translating gives CASSYSLQGVRETQYF.

CDR3 coding DNA: TGTGCCAGTAATGGTGGACAGGGGGCGCATGGGGCCAACGTCCTGACTTTC. As protein: CASNGGQGAHGANVLTF. The rearrangement links TRBV19 to TRBJ2-6; 11 bases are a match to TRBD1. The V and J ends lost 7 bases and 3 bases, in that order; junction bases with no gene match: 8. Germline-derived CDR1 and CDR2 are LNHDA and SQIVND (reference sequence). The CDR3 length is 17 residues.